One TCR beta chain is described in this entry. Its antigen is still unknown. CDR1 and CDR2 from the germline V gene are GTSNPN and SVGIG (reference sequence). V was shortened by 4 bases and J by 4 bases, with 7 bases between the two germline ends. The CDR3 sequence is 11 residues long. These data belong to a study of chemoradiotherapy in HPV16-positive cancers. Study background: Functional T-cell assays on a couple of HPV16-positive patients' cells defined candidate HPV-specific clones and common TCR motifs. Whole-study results and caveats: Non-HPV-specific T cells did not expand in tumors during treatment, whereas candidate HPV-specific clones and E7-related motifs did. Functional assays defining HPV-specific T cells used only a couple of HPV16-positive patients.

Repeated repertoire sampling spanned the course of chemoradiotherapy. The method was immunoSEQ multiplex PCR; TCRdb's version includes in-frame clones alone and lacks a portion of them. The data show roughly 1,900 clones, with 70% to 90% seen just once and roughly a tenth held by the top ten. This sequence joins TRBV30 and TRBJ1-2; D gene ambiguous. This TCR was sampled from a human donor with HPV-associated anogenital cancer. This specimen was tumor tissue, taken from a patient who underwent chemoradiotherapy. CDR3 DNA: TGTGCCTGGAACACCTTCTATGGCTACACCTTC. Its translation is CAWNTFYGYTF.